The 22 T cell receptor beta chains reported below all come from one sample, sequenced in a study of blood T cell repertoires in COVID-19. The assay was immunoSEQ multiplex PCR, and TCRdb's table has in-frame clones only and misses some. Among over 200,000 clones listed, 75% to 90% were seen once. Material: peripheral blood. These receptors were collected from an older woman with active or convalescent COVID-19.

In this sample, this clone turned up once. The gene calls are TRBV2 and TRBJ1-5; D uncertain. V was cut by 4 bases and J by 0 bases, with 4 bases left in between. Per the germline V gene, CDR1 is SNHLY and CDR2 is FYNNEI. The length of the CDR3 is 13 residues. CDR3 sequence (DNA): TGTGCCAGCAGTGGAGATAGCAATCAGCCCCAGCATTTT. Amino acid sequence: CASSGDSNQPQHF.

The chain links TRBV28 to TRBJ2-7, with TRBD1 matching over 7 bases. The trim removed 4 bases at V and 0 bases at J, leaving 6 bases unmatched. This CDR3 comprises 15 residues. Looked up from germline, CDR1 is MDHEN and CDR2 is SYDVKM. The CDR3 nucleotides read TGTGCCAGCAGTTCCTTCAGGGGGAGCTCCTACGAGCAGTACTTC. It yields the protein CASSSFRGSSYEQYF.

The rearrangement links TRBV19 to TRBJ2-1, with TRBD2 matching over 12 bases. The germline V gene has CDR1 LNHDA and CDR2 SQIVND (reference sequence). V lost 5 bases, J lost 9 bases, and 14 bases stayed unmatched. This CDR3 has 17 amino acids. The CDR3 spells CASSLFGPSGRVGEQFF. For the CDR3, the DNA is TGTGCCAGTAGTCTCTTCGGTCCTAGCGGGAGGGTGGGTGAGCAGTTCTTC.

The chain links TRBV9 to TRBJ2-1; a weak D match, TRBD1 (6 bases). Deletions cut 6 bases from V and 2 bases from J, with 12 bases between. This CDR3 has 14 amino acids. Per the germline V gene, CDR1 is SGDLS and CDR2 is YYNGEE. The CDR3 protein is CASTRQATYNEQFF. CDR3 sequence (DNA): TGTGCCAGCACAAGACAGGCCACCTACAATGAGCAGTTCTTC.

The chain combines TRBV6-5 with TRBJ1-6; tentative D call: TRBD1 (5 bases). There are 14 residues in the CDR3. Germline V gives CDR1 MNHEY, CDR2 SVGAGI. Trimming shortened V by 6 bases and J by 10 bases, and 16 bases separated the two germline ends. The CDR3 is CASSWGEAGSPLHF. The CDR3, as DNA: TGTGCCAGCAGCTGGGGGGAAGCGGGATCACCCCTCCACTTT.

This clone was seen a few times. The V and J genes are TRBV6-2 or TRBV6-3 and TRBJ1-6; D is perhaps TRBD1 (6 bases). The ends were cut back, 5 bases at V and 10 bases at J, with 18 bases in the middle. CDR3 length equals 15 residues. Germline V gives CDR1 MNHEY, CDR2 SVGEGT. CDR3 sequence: CASSPRDNHYSPLHF. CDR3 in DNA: TGTGCCAGCAGTCCCCGGGACAATCACTACTCACCCCTCCACTTT.

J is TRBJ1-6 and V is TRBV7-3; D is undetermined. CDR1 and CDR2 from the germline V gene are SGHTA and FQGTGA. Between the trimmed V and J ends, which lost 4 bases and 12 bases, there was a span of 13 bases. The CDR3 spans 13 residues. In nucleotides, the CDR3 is TGTGCCAGCAGCTCGGGCCCCGAGGGACCCCTCCACTTT. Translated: CASSSGPEGPLHF.

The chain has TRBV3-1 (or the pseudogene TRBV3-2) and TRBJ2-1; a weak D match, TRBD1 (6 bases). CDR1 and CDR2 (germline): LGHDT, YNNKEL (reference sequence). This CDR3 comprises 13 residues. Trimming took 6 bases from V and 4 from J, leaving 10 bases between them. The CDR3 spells CASSVGQYNEQFF. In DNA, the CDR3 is TGTGCCAGCAGTGTTGGACAGTACAATGAGCAGTTCTTC.

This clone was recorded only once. The CDR3 region is CASSFRGDTQYF. The DNA for the CDR3 is TGTGCCAGCAGTTTTCGGGGAGATACGCAGTATTTT. This chain joins TRBV27 and TRBJ2-3; possible D gene TRBD2, 5 bases. The CDR3 extends over 12 amino acids. V was trimmed by 3 bases and J by 5 bases, leaving 6 bases between them. CDR1 and CDR2 from the germline V gene are MNHEY and SMNVEV (reference sequence).

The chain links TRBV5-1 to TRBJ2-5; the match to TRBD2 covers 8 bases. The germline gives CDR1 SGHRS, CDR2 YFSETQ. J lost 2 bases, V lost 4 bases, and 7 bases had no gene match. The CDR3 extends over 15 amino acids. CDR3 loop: CASSIYGGEQETQYF. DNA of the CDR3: TGCGCCAGCAGCATATACGGGGGGGAACAAGAGACCCAGTACTTC. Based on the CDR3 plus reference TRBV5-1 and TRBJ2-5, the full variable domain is KAGVTQTPRYLIKTRGQQVTLSCSPISGHRSVSWYQQTPGQGLQFLFEYFSETQRNKGNFPGRFSGRQFSNSRSEMNVSTLELGDSALYLCASSIYGGEQETQYFGPGTRLLVL.

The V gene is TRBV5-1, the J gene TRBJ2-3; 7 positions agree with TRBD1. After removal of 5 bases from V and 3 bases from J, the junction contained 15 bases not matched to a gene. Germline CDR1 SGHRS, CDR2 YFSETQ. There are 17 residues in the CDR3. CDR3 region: CASRLNSGGLGTDTQYF. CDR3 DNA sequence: TGCGCCAGCAGACTAAATTCAGGGGGTTTAGGGACAGATACGCAGTATTTT.

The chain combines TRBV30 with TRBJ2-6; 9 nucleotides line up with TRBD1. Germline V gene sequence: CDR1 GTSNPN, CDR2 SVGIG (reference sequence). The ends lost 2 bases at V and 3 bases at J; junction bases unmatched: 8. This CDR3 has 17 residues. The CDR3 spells CAWSRWDRVNGANVLTF. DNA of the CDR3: TGTGCCTGGAGTCGGTGGGACAGGGTGAATGGGGCCAACGTCCTGACTTTC.

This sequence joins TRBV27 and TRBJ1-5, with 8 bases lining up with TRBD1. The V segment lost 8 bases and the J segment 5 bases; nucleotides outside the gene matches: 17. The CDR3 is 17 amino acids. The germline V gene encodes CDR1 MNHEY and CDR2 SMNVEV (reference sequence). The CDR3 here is CASASGQGLGSHQPQHF. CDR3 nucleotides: TGTGCCAGCGCATCCGGACAGGGTTTAGGTTCCCATCAGCCCCAGCATTTT.

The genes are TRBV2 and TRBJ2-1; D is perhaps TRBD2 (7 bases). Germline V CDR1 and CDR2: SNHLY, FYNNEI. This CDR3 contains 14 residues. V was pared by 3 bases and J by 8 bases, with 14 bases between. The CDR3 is CASSELVGGDEQFF. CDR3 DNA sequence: TGTGCCAGCAGTGAGCTAGTAGGGGGGGATGAGCAGTTCTTC.

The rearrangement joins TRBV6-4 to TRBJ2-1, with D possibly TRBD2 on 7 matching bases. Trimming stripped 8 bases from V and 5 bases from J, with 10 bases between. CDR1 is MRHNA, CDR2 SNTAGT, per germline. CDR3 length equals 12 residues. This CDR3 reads CASRGGDNEQFF. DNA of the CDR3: TGTGCCAGCCGAGGGGGGGACAATGAGCAGTTCTTC.

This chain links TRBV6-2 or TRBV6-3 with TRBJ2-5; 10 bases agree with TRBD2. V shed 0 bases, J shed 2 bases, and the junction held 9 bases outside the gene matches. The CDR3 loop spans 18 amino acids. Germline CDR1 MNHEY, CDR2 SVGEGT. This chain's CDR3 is CASSYSSLAGVLQETQYF. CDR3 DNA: TGTGCCAGCAGTTACTCGAGTCTAGCGGGGGTCCTACAAGAGACCCAGTACTTC.

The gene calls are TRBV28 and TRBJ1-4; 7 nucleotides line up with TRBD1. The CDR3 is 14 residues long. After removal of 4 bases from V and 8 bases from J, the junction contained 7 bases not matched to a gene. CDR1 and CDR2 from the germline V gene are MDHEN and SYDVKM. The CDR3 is CASSSGQVREKLFF. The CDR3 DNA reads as TGTGCCAGCAGTTCAGGACAGGTCCGGGAAAAACTGTTTTTT.

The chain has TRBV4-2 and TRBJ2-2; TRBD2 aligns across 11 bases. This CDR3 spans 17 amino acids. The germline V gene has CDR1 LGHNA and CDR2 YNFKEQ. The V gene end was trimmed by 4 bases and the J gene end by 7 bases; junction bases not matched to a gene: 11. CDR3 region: CASSPDSGRANFGELFF. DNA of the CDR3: TGTGCCAGCAGCCCAGATAGCGGGAGGGCCAATTTCGGGGAGCTGTTTTTT.

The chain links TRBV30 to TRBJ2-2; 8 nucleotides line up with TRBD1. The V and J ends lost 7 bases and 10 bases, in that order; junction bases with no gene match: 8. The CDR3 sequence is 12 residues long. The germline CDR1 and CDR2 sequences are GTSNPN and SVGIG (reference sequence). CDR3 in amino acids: CALGTGTVELFF. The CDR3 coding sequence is TGTGCCTTGGGGACAGGTACGGTGGAGCTGTTTTTT.

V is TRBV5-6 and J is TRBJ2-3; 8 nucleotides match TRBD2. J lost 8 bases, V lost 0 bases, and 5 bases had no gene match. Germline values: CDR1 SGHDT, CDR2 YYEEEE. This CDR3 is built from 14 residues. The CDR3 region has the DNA TGTGCCAGCAGCTTGGGGAGAAGCGGGGGTACGCAGTATTTT. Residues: CASSLGRSGGTQYF.

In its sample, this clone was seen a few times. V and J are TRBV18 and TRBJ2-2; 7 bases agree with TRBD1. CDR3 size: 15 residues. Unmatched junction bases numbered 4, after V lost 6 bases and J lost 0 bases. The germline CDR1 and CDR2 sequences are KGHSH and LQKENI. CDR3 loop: CASSPGQTNTGELFF. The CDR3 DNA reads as TGTGCCAGCTCGCCGGGACAGACGAACACCGGGGAGCTGTTTTTT.

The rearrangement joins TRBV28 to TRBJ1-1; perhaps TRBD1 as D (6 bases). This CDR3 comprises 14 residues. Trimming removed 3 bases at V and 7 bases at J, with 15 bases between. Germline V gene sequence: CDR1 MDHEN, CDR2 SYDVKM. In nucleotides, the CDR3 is TGTGCCAGCAGTTTGGTTTCAGGGGCCGGTGAAGCTTTCTTT. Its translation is CASSLVSGAGEAFF.